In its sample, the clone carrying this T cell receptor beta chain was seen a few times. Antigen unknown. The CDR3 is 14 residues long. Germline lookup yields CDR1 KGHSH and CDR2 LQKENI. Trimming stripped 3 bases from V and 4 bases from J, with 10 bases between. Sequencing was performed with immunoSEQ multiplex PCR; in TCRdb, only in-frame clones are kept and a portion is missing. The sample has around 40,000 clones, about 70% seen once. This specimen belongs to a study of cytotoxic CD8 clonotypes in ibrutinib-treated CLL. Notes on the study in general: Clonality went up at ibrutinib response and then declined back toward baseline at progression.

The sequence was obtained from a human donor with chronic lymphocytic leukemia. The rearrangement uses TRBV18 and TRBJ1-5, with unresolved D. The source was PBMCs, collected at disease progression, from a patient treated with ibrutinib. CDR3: CASSPLKANQPQHF. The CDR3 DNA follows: TGTGCCAGCTCACCCTTAAAAGCAAATCAGCCCCAGCATTTT.